The T cell receptor (beta chain) under discussion was sequenced for a study of OX40 agonist ivuxolimab in advanced cancers. Whole-study context: It was permissible to have had prior anti-PD-1, anti-PD-L1 or anti-CTLA-4 therapy, and around 41% had some. Study results and limitations: More expanded clones were seen, on average, in CD8+ T cells than in CD4+. Doses of 0.1 to 3.0 mg/kg were accompanied by clonal expansion of CD4+ and CD8+ blood T cells by week 6.

Comment on this clone: Its target is not known.

CDR1 is LGHNA and CDR2 is YSLEER in the germline V gene. The CDR3 has 13 residues. V shed 0 bases and J shed 15 bases, with 15 bases lying between them. The data were produced by immunoSEQ multiplex PCR, yet TCRdb's version contains in-frame clones alone and is incomplete. The sample lists more than 10,000 clones, 82% seen once, with roughly 40% in the top ten. The sequence was collected from an adult with an advanced solid tumor such as melanoma, head and neck, liver or kidney cancer. The sample in question was CD4+ or CD8+ T cells sorted from blood, obtained in a trial of the OX40 agonist ivuxolimab. The chain combines TRBV4-3 with TRBJ1-5; tentatively, D is TRBD1 (5 bases). As DNA, the CDR3 is TGCGCCAGCAGCCAAGAAATTAGACAGCCTGCGCATTTT. Protein product: CASSQEIRQPAHF.